Below are 27 T cell receptor beta chains sequenced from a single sample in a study of blood T cell repertoires in COVID-19 (dated by TCRdb to the early 2020s). The protocol used for the library was the immunoSEQ multiplex PCR assay. TCRdb obtained this table from immuneACCESS and retained in-frame rearrangements with V and J assigned. These tables miss some clones; where compared with another copy, unresolved V genes account for less than half of the shortfall, and the remainder is unexplained. A total of hundreds of thousands of clones appear in this sample, approximately 82% of them only once. The top ten clones comprise roughly 8.2% of the sample. Sequencing input: peripheral blood. The source of these receptors is a woman aged 50 to 65 with acute or convalescent COVID-19.

The V and J genes are TRBV2 and TRBJ2-7; tentative D call: TRBD1 (6 bases). Germline V gene data show CDR1 as SNHLY and CDR2 as FYNNEI. The CDR3 is 12 residues long. V dropped 8 bases and J dropped 7 bases, with 15 bases sitting between them. This CDR3 is CASGRGPREQYF. The CDR3 nucleotides are TGTGCCAGCGGCAGGGGTCCTAGGGAGCAGTACTTC.

Only a few counts were recorded for this clone. The V gene is TRBV7-2, the J gene TRBJ1-2, with TRBD1 matching 8 bases. This CDR3 is 13 amino acids long. Germline CDR1 and CDR2: SGHTA and FQGNSA. Unmatched junction bases numbered 1, after V lost 1 base and J lost 6 bases. Here the CDR3 DNA reads TGTGCCAGCAGCTTAGACAGGGGGGATGGCTACACCTTC. Translated: CASSLDRGDGYTF.

The V call is TRBV7-2, the J call TRBJ2-7, with TRBD2 identical over 8 bases. CDR1 is SGHTA, CDR2 FQGNSA, per germline. The length of the CDR3 is 16 residues. The junction had 15 bases not matched to a gene; V was cut back by 5 bases and J by 6 bases. The DNA of the CDR3 is TGTGCCAGCAGCCGGGGGGGCTACGGGAGGGGTCTCGAGCAGTACTTC. Protein sequence: CASSRGGYGRGLEQYF. Full variable domain (outside the CDR3, taken from reference TRBV7-2 and TRBJ2-7): GAGVSQSPSNKVTEKGKDVELRCDPISGHTALYWYRQSLGQGLEFLIYFQGNSAPDKSGLPSDRFSAERTGGSVSTLTIQRTQQEDSAVYLCASSRGGYGRGLEQYFGPGTRLTVT.

This chain uses TRBV7-6 with TRBJ2-1; the match to TRBD2 covers 16 bases. From germline, CDR1 is SGHVS and CDR2 FNYEAQ. The CDR3 extends over 21 amino acids. V trimming: 4 bases; J trimming: 8 bases; junction bases outside the gene matches: 20. As DNA, the CDR3 is TGTGCCAGCAGCTCCCCGGGACTAGCGGGAGGGCCTTCTCTTTGGACGGATGAGCAGTTCTTC. Protein sequence: CASSSPGLAGGPSLWTDEQFF.

The CDR3: CARSSRLGTASNQPQHF. The CDR3 bases are TGTGCCAGAAGCTCCCGGTTGGGGACAGCAAGCAATCAGCCCCAGCATTTT. The chain employs TRBV5-3 and TRBJ1-5; 7 positions agree with TRBD1. TRBV5-3 is reported as an ORF; its role is uncertain. The CDR3 is 17 amino acids. Trimming cost V 3 bases and J 1 base; bases outside gene matches: 10.

The chain joins TRBV28 to TRBJ1-4; D is perhaps TRBD1 (6 bases). This CDR3 spans 16 amino acids. Looked up from germline, CDR1 is MDHEN and CDR2 is SYDVKM. Between the trimmed V and J ends, which lost 6 bases and 4 bases, there was a span of 18 bases. The CDR3 loop reads CASRPGQAIGNEKLFF. The CDR3 coding sequence is TGTGCCAGCAGACCGGGACAAGCGATCGGTAATGAAAAACTGTTTTTT.

This clone was seen more than once but under ten times. The chain combines TRBV6-6 with TRBJ2-2; possible D gene TRBD1, 5 bases. Germline-derived CDR1 and CDR2 are MNHNY and SVGAGI (reference sequence). V lost 5 bases to trimming and J lost 0 bases, with 10 bases between them. The CDR3 is made up of 15 amino acids. The CDR3 is CASSRQSPNTGELFF. The CDR3 DNA reads TGTGCCAGCAGTCGACAGTCCCCGAACACCGGGGAGCTGTTTTTT.

The J gene is TRBJ1-5, the V gene TRBV28; D may be TRBD1 (5 bases). Trimming pared 6 bases from V and 3 bases from J, leaving 9 bases between. This CDR3 has 13 amino acids. The V gene's germline CDR1 is MDHEN and CDR2 SYDVKM. In DNA form, the CDR3 reads TGTGCCAGCAGGAGACAGCCCAATCAGCCCCAGCATTTT. Protein sequence: CASRRQPNQPQHF.

The V gene is TRBV5-6, the J gene TRBJ1-5; 11 nucleotides align to TRBD1. The junction had 4 bases not matched to a gene; V was cut back by 4 bases and J by 7 bases. Per the germline V gene, CDR1 is SGHDT and CDR2 is YYEEEE. The CDR3 sequence is 14 residues long. CDR3 DNA sequence: TGTGCCAGCAGCCGGGGACAGGGGGTCCAGCCCCAGCATTTT. This sequence encodes CASSRGQGVQPQHF.

The chain has TRBV28 and TRBJ2-1; 11 positions agree with TRBD2. The germline V gene has CDR1 MDHEN and CDR2 SYDVKM. The CDR3 contains 16 residues. V lost 5 bases, J lost 5 bases, and 8 bases stayed unmatched. The CDR3 coding sequence is TGTGCCAGCAGTCCTCATAGCGGGAGGGGGAACAATGAGCAGTTCTTC. It is translated as CASSPHSGRGNNEQFF.

The CDR3 DNA follows: TGTGCCATCAAACAGGGCATGGGCAATTCACCCCTCCACTTT. Translation: CAIKQGMGNSPLHF. The chain couples TRBV10-3 to TRBJ1-6, with TRBD1 as a possible D gene (6 bases). This CDR3 comprises 14 residues. Trimming took off 7 bases at V and 7 bases at J, with 14 bases between the two ends. Germline values: CDR1 ENHRY, CDR2 SYGVKD.

This rearrangement joins TRBV6-2 or TRBV6-3 to TRBJ1-6, with 8 bases lining up with TRBD1. This CDR3 has 15 amino acids. Unmatched junction bases numbered 9, after V lost 4 bases and J lost 10 bases. Per germline, CDR1 MNHEY and CDR2 SVGEGT. This CDR3 is CASSWKGPGGSPLHF. In nucleotides, the CDR3 is TGTGCCAGCAGTTGGAAGGGACCAGGGGGCTCACCCCTCCACTTT.

The V and J genes are TRBV6-6 and TRBJ1-2, with D maybe TRBD1 (6 bases). This CDR3 is 16 amino acids long. V lost 4 bases to trimming and J lost 0 bases, with 15 bases between them. Looked up from germline, CDR1 is MNHNY and CDR2 is SVGAGI (reference sequence). CDR3 coding DNA: TGTGCCAGCAGTTCAACAGGGATCAAGACTAACTATGGCTACACCTTC. As protein: CASSSTGIKTNYGYTF.

This chain connects TRBV2 to TRBJ1-4; the match to TRBD1 covers 8 bases. The J segment lost 7 bases and the V segment lost 6 bases, leaving 10 bases of the junction unmatched. Germline V CDR1 and CDR2: SNHLY, FYNNEI. The CDR3 runs to 15 residues. DNA of the CDR3: TGTGCCAGCAGGAGGACAGGGAATGGCAGTGAAAAACTGTTTTTT. Residues: CASRRTGNGSEKLFF.

This chain connects TRBV25-1 to TRBJ1-1; 8 bases align to TRBD1. The V segment lost 4 bases and the J segment 10 bases; nucleotides outside the gene matches: 8. Per germline, CDR1 MGHDK and CDR2 SYGVNS. The CDR3 extends over 13 amino acids. The CDR3 protein is CASSVGTGSLAFF. CDR3 nucleotides: TGTGCCAGCAGTGTCGGGACAGGATCGTTAGCTTTCTTT.

The table lists this clone with a count of one. The chain recombines TRBV27 with TRBJ2-7; 10 nucleotides agree with TRBD2. CDR3 size: 15 residues. The junction had 6 bases not matched to a gene; V was cut back by 5 bases and J by 2 bases. CDR1 is MNHEY, CDR2 SMNVEV, per germline (reference sequence). This CDR3 is CASSLQAGGPYEQYF. CDR3 nucleotide sequence: TGTGCCAGCAGTCTCCAAGCGGGAGGGCCCTACGAGCAGTACTTC.

V is TRBV30 and J is TRBJ2-1; D may be TRBD1 (6 bases). The CDR3 consists of 15 residues. With 2 bases removed from V and 1 base from J, the gap between germline ends came to 12 bases. CDR1 is GTSNPN and CDR2 is SVGIG in the germline V gene (reference sequence). The CDR3 sequence: CAWSSTGGSYNEQFF. The DNA for the CDR3 is TGTGCCTGGAGTTCGACAGGTGGGTCCTACAATGAGCAGTTCTTC.

This clone was seen a single time. The chain recombines TRBV5-1 with TRBJ2-3; 11 bases match TRBD2. The J segment lost 0 bases and the V segment lost 7 bases, leaving 7 bases of the junction unmatched. The CDR3 spans 16 residues. Germline CDR1 and CDR2: SGHRS and YFSETQ. As DNA, the CDR3 is TGCGCCAGCCGGGGACTAGCGGCTACTAGCACAGATACGCAGTATTTT. Amino acids: CASRGLAATSTDTQYF.

The V call is TRBV11-3, the J call TRBJ2-1; TRBD2 is a possible D gene (6 bases). Trimming took off 5 bases at V and 3 bases at J, with 11 bases between the two ends. Germline V gene lookup returns CDR1 SGHNT and CDR2 YENEEA. The CDR3 loop spans 14 amino acids. CDR3 DNA: TGTGCCAGCAGCGGCGCGGGGTTCTACAATGAGCAGTTCTTC. Translation: CASSGAGFYNEQFF.

The gene calls are TRBV29-1 and TRBJ2-4, with 8 bases aligning to TRBD1. Germline CDR1 SQVTM, CDR2 ANQGSEA. CDR3 length: 18 residues. V lost 1 base and J lost 3; bases outside the gene matches: 14. The CDR3, as DNA: TGCAGCGTTGAAGGAAGTGACAGGGGCCCCCTCGGCAAAAACATTCAGTACTTC. Its protein product is CSVEGSDRGPLGKNIQYF. The complete variable domain, with remaining parts taken from reference TRBV29-1 and TRBJ2-4, reads SAVISQKPSRDICQRGTSLTIQCQVDSQVTMMFWYRQQPGQSLTLIATANQGSEATYESGFVIDKFPISRPNLTFSTLTVSNMSPEDSSIYLCSVEGSDRGPLGKNIQYFGAGTRLSVL.

The chain uses TRBV5-3 and TRBJ2-1; TRBD2 matches 9 bases. TRBV5-3 is an open reading frame, and its role is uncertain. V lost 4 bases and J lost 2; bases outside the gene matches: 19. The CDR3 spans 20 residues. This CDR3 reads CARSQVVAGVVRSPYNEQFF. CDR3 DNA: TGTGCCAGAAGCCAAGTAGTAGCGGGAGTGGTGCGGAGCCCCTACAATGAGCAGTTCTTC.

This clone was recorded only once. The chain employs TRBV6-6 and TRBJ1-1, with 9 bases aligning to TRBD1. The CDR3 has 12 residues. The V gene's germline CDR1 is MNHNY and CDR2 SVGAGI (reference sequence). Germline trimming cut 6 bases from V and 8 bases from J; bases unmatched to any gene: 4. CDR3 loop: CASSHDRGEAFF. The DNA of the CDR3 is TGTGCCAGCAGCCATGACAGGGGGGAAGCTTTCTTT.

The chain uses TRBV6-6 and TRBJ2-2; unclear D gene. The V end lost 2 bases, the J end lost 0 bases, and 10 bases lay between the germline ends. The germline V gene encodes CDR1 MNHNY and CDR2 SVGAGI (reference sequence). CDR3 length: 16 residues. The CDR3 loop is CASSYEVVSNTGELFF. In DNA form, the CDR3 reads TGTGCCAGCAGTTACGAGGTTGTATCGAACACCGGGGAGCTGTTTTTT.

This rearrangement joins TRBV4-1 to TRBJ2-7, with 7 bases aligning to TRBD2. The CDR3 is made up of 14 amino acids. After removal of 4 bases from V and 2 bases from J, the junction contained 5 bases not matched to a gene. In germline, CDR1 is MGHRA, CDR2 YSYEKL. The CDR3 nucleotides are TGCGCCAGCAGCCTGGGACTACAGCCCTACGAGCAGTACTTC. It yields the protein CASSLGLQPYEQYF.

The chain is built from TRBV28 and TRBJ1-2; D is unresolved. This CDR3 has 15 residues. Looked up from germline, CDR1 is MDHEN and CDR2 is SYDVKM. V dropped 2 bases and J dropped 6 bases, with 16 bases sitting between them. CDR3 DNA sequence: TGTGCCAGCAGTTTAGGACTAGAGAGGGTGAATGGCTACACCTTC. It encodes CASSLGLERVNGYTF.

J is TRBJ2-2 and V is TRBV19; D call uncertain. This CDR3 contains 15 residues. Germline CDR1 is LNHDA and CDR2 is SQIVND (reference sequence). Deletions cut 5 bases from V and 2 bases from J, with 12 bases between. CDR3 loop: CASSGSNRNTGELFF. The CDR3 nucleotides read TGTGCCAGTAGTGGATCGAACAGAAACACCGGGGAGCTGTTTTTT. The full variable domain, its missing parts supplied by reference TRBV19 and TRBJ2-2, is DGGITQSPKYLFRKEGQNVTLSCEQNLNHDAMYWYRQDPGQGLRLIYYSQIVNDFQKGDIAEGYSVSREKKESFPLTVTSAQKNPTAFYLCASSGSNRNTGELFFGEGSRLTVL.

This chain connects TRBV5-4 to TRBJ2-3; 12 nucleotides match TRBD2. The J segment lost 5 bases and the V segment lost 4 bases, leaving 5 bases of the junction unmatched. The CDR3 length is 15 residues. Germline CDR1 reads SGHNT; CDR2 reads YYREEE (reference sequence). CDR3 coding DNA: TGTGCCAGCAGCCCCGCTAGCGGGAGGGGAGATACGCAGTATTTT. This codes for CASSPASGRGDTQYF.